This TCR beta chain was obtained from a study of blood T cell dynamics during melanoma immunotherapy. Whole-study context: First-line therapy was either pembrolizumab or nivolumab with ipilimumab for metastatic melanoma.

Study-wide results and caveats: Whether repertoire-driving clones were melanoma-specific could not be determined. Disease-control patients' PBMC repertoires became either more clonal or more diverse at W3.

The time point is: pre-treatment baseline. Concerning this clone: Its target is not known.

CDR3 length: 15 residues. V was trimmed by 6 bases and J by 1 base, leaving 15 bases between them. Germline loops: CDR1 MNHEY, CDR2 SVGAGI. DNA loading was fixed at approximately 0.35 ug for all bulk PBMC samples. Sequenced by immunoSEQ multiplex PCR; TCRdb stores in-frame clones only, minus some. The sample contains around 20,000 clones, roughly 90% of which appear only once. The input for sequencing was blood, taken from a patient treated with checkpoint blockade. The chain links TRBV6-5 to TRBJ1-1, with D perhaps TRBD1 (6 bases). The clonotype was recovered from a human donor with melanoma. In nucleotides, the CDR3 is TGTGCCAGCAGCCGCCCAGGGGCCGCGAACACTGAAGCTTTCTTT. Translation gives CASSRPGAANTEAFF.